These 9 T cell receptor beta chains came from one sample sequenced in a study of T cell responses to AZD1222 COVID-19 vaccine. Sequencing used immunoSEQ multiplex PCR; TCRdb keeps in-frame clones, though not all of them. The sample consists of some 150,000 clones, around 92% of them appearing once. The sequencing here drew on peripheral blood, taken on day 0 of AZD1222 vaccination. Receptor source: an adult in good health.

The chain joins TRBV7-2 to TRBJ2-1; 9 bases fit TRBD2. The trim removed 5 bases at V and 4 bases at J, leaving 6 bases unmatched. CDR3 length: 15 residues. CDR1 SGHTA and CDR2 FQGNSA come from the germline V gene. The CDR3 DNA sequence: TGTGCCAGCAGCCCCAGCGGGGGGCATTACAATGAGCAGTTCTTC. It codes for CASSPSGGHYNEQFF.

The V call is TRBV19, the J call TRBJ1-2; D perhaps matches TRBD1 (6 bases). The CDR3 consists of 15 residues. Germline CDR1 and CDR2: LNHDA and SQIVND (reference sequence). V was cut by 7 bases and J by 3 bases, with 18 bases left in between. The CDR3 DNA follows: TGTGCCAGTACCCTGCTCGGGGACACACACTATGGCTACACCTTC. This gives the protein CASTLLGDTHYGYTF.

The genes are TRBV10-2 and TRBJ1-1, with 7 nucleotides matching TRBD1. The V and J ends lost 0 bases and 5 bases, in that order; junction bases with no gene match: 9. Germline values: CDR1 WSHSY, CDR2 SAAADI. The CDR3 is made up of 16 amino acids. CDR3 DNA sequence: TGCGCCAGCAGTGAGTCGGTCATAGGGGGCAGTACTGAAGCTTTCTTT. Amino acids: CASSESVIGGSTEAFF.

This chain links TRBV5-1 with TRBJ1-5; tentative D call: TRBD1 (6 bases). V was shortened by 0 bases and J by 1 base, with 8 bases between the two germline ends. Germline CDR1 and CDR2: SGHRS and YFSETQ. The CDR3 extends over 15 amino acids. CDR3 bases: TGCGCCAGCAGCTTGGCAGGGGAGAGCAATCAGCCCCAGCATTTT. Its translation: CASSLAGESNQPQHF.

The CDR3 sequence: CASSTKETQYF. In DNA, the CDR3 is TGCGCCAGCAGCACTAAAGAGACCCAGTACTTC. J is TRBJ2-5 and V is TRBV5-1; no definite D call. Germline values: CDR1 SGHRS, CDR2 YFSETQ. Trimming left V 4 bases short and J 3 bases short, with 4 bases between. The CDR3 contains 11 residues.

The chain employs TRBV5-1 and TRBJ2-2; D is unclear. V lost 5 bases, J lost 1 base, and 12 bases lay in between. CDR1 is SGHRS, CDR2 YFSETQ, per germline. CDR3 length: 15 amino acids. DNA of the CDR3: TGCGCCAGCAGGAGAGGAGCAGAGAACACCGGGGAGCTGTTTTTT. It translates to CASRRGAENTGELFF.

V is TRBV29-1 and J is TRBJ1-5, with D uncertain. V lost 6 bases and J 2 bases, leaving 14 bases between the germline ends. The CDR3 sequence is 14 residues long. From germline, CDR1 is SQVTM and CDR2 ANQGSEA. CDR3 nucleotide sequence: TGCAGCGTCGCAGTGGGTCGTGGCAATCAGCCCCAGCATTTT. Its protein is CSVAVGRGNQPQHF.

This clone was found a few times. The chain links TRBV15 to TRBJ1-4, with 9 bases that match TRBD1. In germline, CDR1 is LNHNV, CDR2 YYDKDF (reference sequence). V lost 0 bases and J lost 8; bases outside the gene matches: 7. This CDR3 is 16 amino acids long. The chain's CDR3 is CATSRDRTGGHEKLFF. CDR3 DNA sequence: TGTGCCACCAGCAGAGATAGAACAGGGGGCCACGAAAAACTGTTTTTT.

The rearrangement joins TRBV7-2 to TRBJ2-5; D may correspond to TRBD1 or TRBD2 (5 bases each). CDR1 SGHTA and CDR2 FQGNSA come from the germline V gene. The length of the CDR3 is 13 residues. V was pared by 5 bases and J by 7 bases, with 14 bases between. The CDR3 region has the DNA TGTGCCAGCAGCGGAAGGGACCAGAGGACCCAGTACTTC. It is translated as CASSGRDQRTQYF.